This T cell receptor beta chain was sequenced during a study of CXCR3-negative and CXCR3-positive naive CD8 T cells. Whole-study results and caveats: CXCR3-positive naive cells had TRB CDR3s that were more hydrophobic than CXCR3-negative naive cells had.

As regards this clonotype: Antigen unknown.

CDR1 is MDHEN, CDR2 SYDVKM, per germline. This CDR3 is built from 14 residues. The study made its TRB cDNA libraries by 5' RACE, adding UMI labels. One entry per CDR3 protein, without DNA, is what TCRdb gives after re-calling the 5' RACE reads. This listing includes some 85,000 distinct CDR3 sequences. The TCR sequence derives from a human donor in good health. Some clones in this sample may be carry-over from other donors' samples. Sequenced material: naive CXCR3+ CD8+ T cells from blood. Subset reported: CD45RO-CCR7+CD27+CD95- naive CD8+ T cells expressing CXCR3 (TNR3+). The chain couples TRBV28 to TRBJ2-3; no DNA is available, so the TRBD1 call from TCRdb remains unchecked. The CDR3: CASSSRVYTDTQYF.